This is a list of T cell receptor beta chains from one sample in a study of spatial heterogeneity in lung cancer. Via MiXCR, TCRdb re-called the 5' RACE reads, giving one row per CDR3 protein. The data show roughly 70,000 distinct CDR3 sequences, with about 8.2% seen just once and 1.5% to 2% held by the top ten. Specimen: PBMCs, collected at follow-up. These TCRs come from a female donor with early-stage non-small cell lung cancer. Both conserved end residues are part of each CDR3. The order of the fields is J gene, clone size, D gene, V gene, CDR3 protein, CDR3 DNA. The D gene is left open where the match is weak. Clone size is not always given. Where it is, it says once, few, many or a class for expanded clones.

TRBJ2-6 | NA | NA | TRBV19 | CASARTTFSGANVLTF | TGTGCCAGTGCAAGGACAACCTTCTCTGGGGCCAACGTCCTGACTTTC
TRBJ1-1 | many | NA | TRBV18 | CASSPPRQMNTEAFF | TGTGCCAGCTCACCACCGAGACAGATGAACACTGAAGCTTTCTTT
TRBJ2-2 | many | NA | TRBV28 | CASSFRGLGSGELFF | TGTGCCAGCAGTTTTAGGGGCCTGGGGTCCGGGGAGCTGTTTTTT
TRBJ2-5 | many | TRBD2 | TRBV6-5 | CASSSGLAGRETQYF | TGTGCCAGCAGTTCGGGACTAGCGGGCAGAGAGACCCAGTACTTC
TRBJ2-1 | many | NA | TRBV20-1 | CSARDRGRGSSYNEQFF | TGCAGTGCTAGAGATAGGGGCCGCGGCAGCTCCTACAATGAGCAGTTCTTC
TRBJ2-1 | NA | NA | TRBV7-9 | CASNDQLAEQFF | TGTGCCAGCAACGACCAATTGGCTGAGCAGTTCTTC
TRBJ2-1 | many | TRBD2 | TRBV5-1 | CASRLTSGDNEQFF | TGCGCCAGCCGCCTGACTAGCGGAGACAATGAGCAGTTCTTC
TRBJ2-5 | NA | TRBD2 | TRBV18 | CASSGLAEETQYF | TGTGCCAGCTCAGGACTAGCGGAAGAGACCCAGTACTTC
TRBJ2-7 | many | TRBD2 | TRBV7-4 | CASSHTGTSGEYEQYF | TGTGCCAGCAGCCACACGGGGACTAGCGGGGAATACGAGCAGTACTTC
TRBJ2-2 | NA | NA | TRBV24-1 | CATSDPTRFTGELFF | TGTGCCACCAGTGACCCGACTAGATTCACCGGGGAGCTGTTTTTT
TRBJ1-1 | many | NA | TRBV3-1 | CASSQDLGGTEAFF | TGTGCCAGCAGCCAAGATTTAGGAGGCACTGAAGCTTTCTTT
TRBJ2-4 | few | NA | TRBV7-3 | CASSSGQSSRDIQYF | TGTGCCAGCAGCTCTGGACAGTCCTCGAGAGACATTCAGTACTTC
TRBJ2-3 | few | TRBD2 | TRBV11-2 | CASSYRTSGMKDTQYF | TGTGCCAGCAGCTACCGGACTAGCGGGATGAAAGATACGCAGTATTTT
TRBJ2-3 | NA | NA | TRBV28 | CACMKGSTDTQYF | TGTGCCTGCATGAAGGGGTCCACAGATACGCAGTATTTT
TRBJ1-1 | NA | TRBD1 | TRBV2 | CASSTQGLSTEAFF | TGTGCCAGCAGTACACAGGGGCTTAGCACTGAAGCTTTCTTT
TRBJ2-1 | many | TRBD2 | TRBV5-1 | CASSSSGTVGNEQFF | TGCGCCAGCAGCTCTAGCGGGACCGTCGGCAATGAGCAGTTCTTC
TRBJ1-4 | many | TRBD1 | TRBV7-9 | CASSPWTGSHKSGEKLFF | TGTGCCAGCAGCCCATGGACAGGGAGCCATAAATCTGGTGAAAAACTGTTTTTT
TRBJ2-7 | many | TRBD2 | TRBV20-1 | CSASLGRADEQYF | TGCAGTGCTAGTCTCGGGAGGGCTGACGAGCAGTACTTC
TRBJ2-1 | many | TRBD2 | TRBV10-3 | CATRPSGRTYNEQFF | TGTGCCACCCGCCCTAGCGGGAGGACCTACAATGAGCAGTTCTTC
TRBJ1-5 | NA | NA | TRBV28 | CASSSPKSGRSWNQPQHF | TGTGCCAGCAGCAGCCCAAAGAGTGGTAGGTCGTGGAATCAGCCCCAGCATTTT
TRBJ2-2 | few | TRBD2 | TRBV5-1 | CASSLVTSGTGELFF | TGCGCCAGCAGCTTGGTCACTAGCGGGACCGGGGAGCTGTTTTTT
TRBJ2-5 | few | TRBD2 | TRBV7-2 | CASSLRGLASQETQYF | TGTGCCAGCAGCTTAAGGGGACTAGCCTCCCAAGAGACCCAGTACTTC
TRBJ1-4 | many | NA | TRBV9 | CASSAGADSSPFF | TGTGCCAGCAGCGCGGGAGCGGACAGTAGTCCGTTTTTT
TRBJ1-6 | NA | NA | TRBV7-9 | CASSRDNSPLHF | TGTGCCAGCAGCCGCGACAATTCACCCCTCCACTTT
TRBJ2-3 | NA | NA | TRBV3-1 | CASSQDMNTDTQYF | TGTGCCAGCAGCCAAGATATGAACACAGATACGCAGTATTTT
TRBJ2-5 | many | NA | TRBV28 | CASSTTGRETQYF | TGTGCCAGCAGCACCACAGGGCGCGAGACCCAGTACTTC
TRBJ2-5 | many | NA | TRBV2 | CASQTQYF | TGTGCCAGCCAGACCCAGTACTTC
TRBJ1-3 | many | NA | TRBV30 | CAWSRTREAGNTIYF | TGTGCCTGGAGTAGGACCCGGGAGGCTGGAAACACCATATATTTT
TRBJ2-2 | many | TRBD2 | TRBV24-1 | CATSDWTSGEGGELFF | TGTGCCACCAGTGATTGGACTAGCGGGGAGGGCGGGGAGCTGTTTTTT
TRBJ1-5 | few | NA | TRBV2 | CASSEIPNQPQHF | TGTGCCAGCAGTGAAATCCCCAATCAGCCCCAGCATTTT
TRBJ1-5 | NA | NA | TRBV2 | CAIQRGENGQPQHF | TGTGCCATCCAACGGGGGGAAAACGGTCAGCCCCAGCATTTT
TRBJ1-1 | many | TRBD1 | TRBV7-3 | CASSSTGILTEAFF | TGTGCCAGCAGCTCGACAGGGATTCTCACTGAAGCTTTCTTT
TRBJ1-1 | few | NA | TRBV7-2 | CASSPGRALTEAFF | TGTGCCAGCAGCCCCGGAAGGGCCCTTACTGAAGCTTTCTTT
TRBJ2-7 | NA | NA | TRBV7-9 | CASSLDSEVSYEQYF | TGTGCCAGCAGCTTAGACTCCGAGGTCTCCTACGAGCAGTACTTC
TRBJ2-1 | many | NA | TRBV6-5 | CASSSADKLDEQFF | TGTGCCAGCAGTTCCGCCGACAAATTGGATGAGCAGTTCTTC
TRBJ2-7 | many | NA | TRBV14 | CASSLISGAVYEQYF | TGTGCCAGCAGCCTTATCTCGGGGGCCGTCTACGAGCAGTACTTC
TRBJ1-4 | many | NA | TRBV28 | CASSPSTAGAKEKLFF | TGTGCCAGCAGTCCCTCAACGGCAGGGGCAAAAGAAAAACTGTTTTTT
TRBJ2-1 | many | NA | TRBV7-3 | CASSLGGNSYNEQFF | TGTGCCAGCAGCTTAGGGGGAAACTCCTACAATGAGCAGTTCTTC
TRBJ1-4 | many | NA | TRBV6-1 | CASSDGQNEKLFF | TGTGCCAGCAGTGATGGACAGAATGAAAAACTGTTTTTT
TRBJ2-7 | many | NA | TRBV2 | CASRITGLGEQYF | TGTGCCAGCAGAATAACAGGGTTGGGCGAGCAGTACTTC
TRBJ1-6 | few | NA | TRBV7-2 | CASSLAREVPLHF | TGTGCCAGCAGCTTAGCGAGAGAAGTTCCCCTCCACTTT